This T cell receptor (beta chain) stems from a study of blood T cell repertoires in COVID-19 (dated by TCRdb to 2018 to 2020). About the full investigation: Samples covering the acute and convalescent phases of COVID-19 were provided by collaborators in the United States, Italy and Spain. The prospective study material was composed of cDNA or gDNA derived from T cells, B-cell-depleted T cells, or PBMCs. Deeply sampled blood TCRbeta repertoires from subjects exposed to, actively infected with, or recovered from COVID-19 were included in the dataset. The repertoires were released in a freely available public database intended as a resource for research on the immune response to SARS-CoV-2. Where HLA class I and class II types were available, the types were taken from metadata supplied by the sample provider, not from assay-based typing. The samples were drawn from the first 160 participants of the ongoing ImmuneRACE study and from 950 to 1,500 subjects provided by 6 global collaborators. Nearly every sample came with metadata listing a de-identified subject ID, COVID-19 status, age in years and sex.

The immunoSEQ Assay, a bias-controlled multiplex PCR, was used to amplify TCRbeta CDR3 regions from genomic DNA. From the authors' description of their analysis: Within the assay, amplification of reference gene primers was used to estimate how many nucleated cells each sample contained. Sequence reads were collapsed and filtered to measure the absolute abundance of every unique TCRbeta CDR3 rearrangement. For each sample, productive Simpson clonality was calculated as the square root of Simpson's diversity index over productive rearrangements. The clones in this table, taken by TCRdb from immuneACCESS, are in-frame only. Not every clone is retained; where verified, under half of the shortfall comes from an unresolved V gene, and the cause of the rest is unknown. That table is the source of V, J and clone size, and D and trimming were worked out from the DNA. This sample lists hundreds of thousands of clones; 83% were detected once. The ten most abundant clones make up about 1.3% of the sample.

As to this clone: The antigen it binds to is not known. Nothing much larger sits one base from this clone, and base qualities are not available.

One collaborating source in Seattle enrolled patients while the patients were actively infected and followed the patients over time throughout the course of disease. The collaborating institutions used their own protocols to collect whole blood in K2EDTA tubes. Collaborator samples were shipped for TCRbeta analysis as frozen whole blood, isolated PBMCs, or DNA extracted from either sample type. Beyond this particular receptor, the publication reports: How much clinical and demographic metadata was included differed by source and by participant, and the metadata was provided uncurated.

For CDR1 and CDR2, the germline V gene (reference sequence) lists LNHDA and SQIVND. From the cysteine through the phenylalanine, the CDR3 covers 15 amino acids. The DNA shown is the 45-base CDR3, in frame from base 1. V is pared back by 1 base and J by 1 base, with 10 bases lying between the germline termini. This chain joins TRBV19 to TRBJ1-1; the D gene is not confidently resolved. Sequences were obtained from peripheral blood. The origin of this receptor is a young woman with COVID-19, enrolled during active disease. This receptor carries the CDR3 CASSIGIGGNTEAFF. The DNA sequence follows: TGTGCCAGTAGTATAGGAATCGGAGGGAACACTGAAGCTTTCTTT.